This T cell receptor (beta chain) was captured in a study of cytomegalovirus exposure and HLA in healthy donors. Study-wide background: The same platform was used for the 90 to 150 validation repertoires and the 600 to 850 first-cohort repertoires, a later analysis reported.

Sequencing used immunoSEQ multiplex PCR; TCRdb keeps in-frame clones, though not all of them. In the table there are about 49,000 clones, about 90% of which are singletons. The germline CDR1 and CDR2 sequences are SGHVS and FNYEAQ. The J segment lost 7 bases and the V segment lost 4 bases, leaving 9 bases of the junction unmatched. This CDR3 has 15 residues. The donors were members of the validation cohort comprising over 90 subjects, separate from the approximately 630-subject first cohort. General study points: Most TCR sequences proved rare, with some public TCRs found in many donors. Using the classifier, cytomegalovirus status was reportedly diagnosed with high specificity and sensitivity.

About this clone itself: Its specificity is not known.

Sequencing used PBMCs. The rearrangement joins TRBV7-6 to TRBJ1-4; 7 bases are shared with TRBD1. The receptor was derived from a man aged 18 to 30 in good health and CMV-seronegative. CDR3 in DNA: TGTGCCAGCAGCTCAAAGCCAGGGGGTTTTGAAAAACTGTTTTTT. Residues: CASSSKPGGFEKLFF. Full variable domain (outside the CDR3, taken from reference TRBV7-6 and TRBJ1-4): GAGVSQSPRYKVTKRGQDVALRCDPISGHVSLYWYRQALGQGPEFLTYFNYEAQQDKSGLPNDRFSAERPEGSISTLTIQRTEQRDSAMYRCASSSKPGGFEKLFFGSGTQLSVL.